Listed below are T cell receptor beta chains from one sample, sequenced in a study of patients with pleural tuberculosis. TCRdb redid the calling of the reads with MiXCR, one entry per CDR3 protein. In the table there are 40,000 to 55,000 distinct CDR3 sequences, about 7.3% of which are singletons. The receptors were gathered from a human donor with pleural tuberculosis. The CDR3 runs from the conserved cysteine through the conserved F or W. D genes are given only for firm matches. Only part of the rows carry a size: once, few, many, or a class if the clone is expanded.

CDR3nt	CDR3aa	d_gene	v_gene	j_gene	abundance
TGCAGTGCTAGACGCCTAGCGGGAGGGCCCAATGAGCAGTTCTTC	CSARRLAGGPNEQFF	TRBD2	TRBV20-1	TRBJ2-1	many
TGTGCCAGCAGTTCGGGGGTTAATTCACCCCTCCACTTT	CASSSGVNSPLHF	-	TRBV27	TRBJ1-6	many
TGCGCCAGCAGCCAAGGATTAGGGGTTACTGGAAACACCATATATTTT	CASSQGLGVTGNTIYF	-	TRBV4-1	TRBJ1-3	many
TGCAGTGCTGGAACCGGGACTAGTAGAGGGACCCAGTACTTC	CSAGTGTSRGTQYF	TRBD2	TRBV20-1	TRBJ2-5	many
TGTGCCAGCAGTTACGTCGGTTCGGGCTACACCTTC	CASSYVGSGYTF	-	TRBV6-2/TRBV6-3	TRBJ1-2	many
TGTGCCAGCAGCTTAGTACTTACTAGCGGATCCCAAGAGACCCAGTACTTC	CASSLVLTSGSQETQYF	TRBD2	TRBV11-1	TRBJ2-5	many
TGTGCCAGCAGTTTGGTACGTGAGCAGTTCTTC	CASSLVREQFF	-	TRBV6-5	TRBJ2-1	many
TGTGCCAGCAGAACGGGACTAGCGAGCACAGATACGCAGTATTTT	CASRTGLASTDTQYF	TRBD2	TRBV12-3/TRBV12-4	TRBJ2-3	many
TGTGCCAGCAGTTTATCTTATCACAGGGGTCGCTCCTACAATGAGCAGTTCTTC	CASSLSYHRGRSYNEQFF	TRBD1	TRBV27	TRBJ2-1	many
TGTGCCAGCAGCGTTGACCAAACTTCCTACAATGAGCAGTTCTTC	CASSVDQTSYNEQFF	-	TRBV9	TRBJ2-1	-
TGTGCCAGCAGTGGGACAGGAAGCACAGATACGCAGTATTTT	CASSGTGSTDTQYF	TRBD1	TRBV2	TRBJ2-3	many
TGCAGTGCCGCTCCGGACTATTACTACGAGCAGTACTTC	CSAAPDYYYEQYF	-	TRBV20-1	TRBJ2-7	many
TGTGCCAGCTGCCGGGACTACTTAGAGACCCAGTACTTC	CASCRDYLETQYF	TRBD2	TRBV2	TRBJ2-5	many
TGTGCCAGCAGGTGGACTAGCGGGGTATCCGGGGAGCTGTTTTTT	CASRWTSGVSGELFF	TRBD2	TRBV12-3/TRBV12-4	TRBJ2-2	many
TGCGCCAGCAGCCAAGAAAGAGATAGGGTCAATGAGCAGTTCTTC	CASSQERDRVNEQFF	-	TRBV4-1	TRBJ2-1	-
TGTGCCAGCACCCGATCTGGGGGGGAGCTGTTTTTT	CASTRSGGELFF	-	TRBV12-3/TRBV12-4	TRBJ2-2	many
TGTGCCAGCAGCTTAGACTCCCTACAGGGGCCAGGTTACGAGCAGTACTTC	CASSLDSLQGPGYEQYF	TRBD1	TRBV7-6	TRBJ2-7	many
TGTGCCACAAACGACAGGAACTATGGCTACACCTTC	CATNDRNYGYTF	-	TRBV12-3/TRBV12-4	TRBJ1-2	few
TGTGCCAGCAGCTTACAATCAGGGGACACCGGGGAGCTGTTTTTT	CASSLQSGDTGELFF	-	TRBV11-2	TRBJ2-2	-
TGTGCCAGCAGCTTGGAACTAGTGAGCACAGATACGCAGTATTTT	CASSLELVSTDTQYF	-	TRBV5-4	TRBJ2-3	many
TGTGCCAGTTCCAAACTTAAGTCATCCGGGGAGCTGTTTTTT	CASSKLKSSGELFF	-	TRBV2	TRBJ2-2	many
TGTGCCAGCAGTTACGCTACAGGGGGAGGGTCCTACGAGCAGTACTTC	CASSYATGGGSYEQYF	-	TRBV6-2/TRBV6-3	TRBJ2-7	many
TGCGCCAGCAGCCCCCAGACTAACGCAGACGAGCAGTACTTC	CASSPQTNADEQYF	-	TRBV4-1	TRBJ2-7	few
TGTGCCAGCAGCGTGCTTCGGGGAGTTAATGAAAAACTGTTTTTT	CASSVLRGVNEKLFF	-	TRBV11-2	TRBJ1-4	many
TGTGCCAGCAGTGGGGTCTCGTCGGGAGCTGGAGATACGCAGTATTTT	CASSGVSSGAGDTQYF	-	TRBV2	TRBJ2-3	-
TGTGCCAGCAGCCAAGATATACTCGACTCCTACGAGCAGTACTTC	CASSQDILDSYEQYF	-	TRBV4-2	TRBJ2-7	many
TGTGCCAGCAGCCCCGGACTAGTTGAGGCAGATACGCAGTATTTT	CASSPGLVEADTQYF	TRBD2	TRBV11-2	TRBJ2-3	many
TGTGCCAGCAGCGTCCTTACATACAATGAGCAGTTCTTC	CASSVLTYNEQFF	-	TRBV9	TRBJ2-1	-
TGCAGTGCTAGAGAGGGACAACTGAACACTGAAGCTTTCTTT	CSAREGQLNTEAFF	-	TRBV20-1	TRBJ1-1	many
TGCAGCGTTGGCAGGGGTAACAATCAGCCCCAGCATTTT	CSVGRGNNQPQHF	-	TRBV29-1	TRBJ1-5	many
TGCGCCACCCAGGCAGGCCGGAACACTGAAGCTTTCTTT	CATQAGRNTEAFF	-	TRBV10-2	TRBJ1-1	many
TGTGCCTGGAAACAGGGAATGAACACTGAAGCTTTCTTT	CAWKQGMNTEAFF	-	TRBV30	TRBJ1-1	-